The entry below describes one T cell receptor beta chain. What it recognizes is unknown. The data were taken from a study of T-cell memory formation after mild COVID-19. Across the whole study: Largely donor-specific TCR clusters were found. Notes on the study in general: Certain responding clones were present in pre-infection memory, suggesting participation of cross-reactive memory. While clones contracting from day 15 to 85 were balanced between CD4 and CD8, later expanders leaned CD4+.

CDR1 SGHTA and CDR2 FQGNSA come from the germline V gene. The CDR3 consists of 15 residues. The junction had 6 bases not matched to a gene; V was cut back by 2 bases and J by 6 bases. The 5'RACE method, run with constant-segment primers, produced TCR alpha and TCR beta cDNA libraries (carrying sample barcodes and UMIs). TCRdb fed the 5' RACE reads into MiXCR, producing one record per CDR3 protein. Found here are roughly 340,000 distinct CDR3 sequences, 20% to 25% of them singletons; the top ten hold around 20%. V usage is TRBV7-2 and J usage is TRBJ2-4; 8 bases agree with TRBD1. Material for sequencing was PBMCs or a T cell subset sorted from them (not recorded which). The receptor was isolated from a young man who had mild COVID-19 (a few samples of this study predate the infection). Cell type and time point are not known. CDR3 protein: CASSLRGQGVNIQYF. The CDR3 DNA reads TGTGCCAGCAGCTTAAGAGGACAGGGAGTAAACATTCAGTACTTC.